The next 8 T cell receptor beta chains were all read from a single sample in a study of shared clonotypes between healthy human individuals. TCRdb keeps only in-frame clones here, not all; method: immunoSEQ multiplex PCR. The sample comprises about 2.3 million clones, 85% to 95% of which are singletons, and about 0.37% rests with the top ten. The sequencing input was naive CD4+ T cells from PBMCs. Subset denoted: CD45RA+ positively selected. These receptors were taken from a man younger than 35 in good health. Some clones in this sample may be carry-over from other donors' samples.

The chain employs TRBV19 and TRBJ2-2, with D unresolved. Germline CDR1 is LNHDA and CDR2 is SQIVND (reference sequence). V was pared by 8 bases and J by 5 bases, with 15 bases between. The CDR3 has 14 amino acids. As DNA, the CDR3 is TGTGCCAGTGCGACTTACACTGGGACCGGGGAGCTGTTTTTT. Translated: CASATYTGTGELFF.

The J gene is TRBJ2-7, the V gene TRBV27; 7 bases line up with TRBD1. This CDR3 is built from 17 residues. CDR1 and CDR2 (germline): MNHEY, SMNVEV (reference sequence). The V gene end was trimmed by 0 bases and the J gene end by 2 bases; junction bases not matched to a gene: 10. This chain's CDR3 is CASSLSAVRDRPYEQYF. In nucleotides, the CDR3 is TGTGCCAGCAGTTTATCGGCAGTCCGGGACAGACCCTACGAGCAGTACTTC.

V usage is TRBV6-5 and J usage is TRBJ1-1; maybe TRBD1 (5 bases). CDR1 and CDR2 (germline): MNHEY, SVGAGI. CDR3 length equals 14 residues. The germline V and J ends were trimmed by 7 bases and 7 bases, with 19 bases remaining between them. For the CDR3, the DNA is TGTGCCAGCACCAATATGGGGGTAGACAGTGAAGCTTTCTTT. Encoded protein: CASTNMGVDSEAFF.

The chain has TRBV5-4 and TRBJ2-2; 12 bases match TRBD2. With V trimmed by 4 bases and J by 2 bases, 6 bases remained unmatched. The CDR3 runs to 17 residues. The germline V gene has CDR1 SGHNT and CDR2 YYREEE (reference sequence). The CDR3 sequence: CASSALAGGPNTGELFF. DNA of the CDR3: TGTGCCAGCAGCGCCCTAGCGGGAGGGCCCAACACCGGGGAGCTGTTTTTT.

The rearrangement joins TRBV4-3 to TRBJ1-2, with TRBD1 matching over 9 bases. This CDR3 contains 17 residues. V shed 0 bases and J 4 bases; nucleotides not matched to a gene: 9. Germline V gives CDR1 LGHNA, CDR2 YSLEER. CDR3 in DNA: TGCGCCAGCAGCCAAGATTTAACTTTGACAGGGGGCTATGGCTACACCTTC. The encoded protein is CASSQDLTLTGGYGYTF.

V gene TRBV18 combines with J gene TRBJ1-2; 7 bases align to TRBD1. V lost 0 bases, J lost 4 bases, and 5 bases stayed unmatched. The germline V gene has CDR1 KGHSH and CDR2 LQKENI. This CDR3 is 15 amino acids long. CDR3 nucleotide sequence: TGTGCCAGCTCACCACCTACGACAGGGAGCTATGGCTACACCTTC. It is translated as CASSPPTTGSYGYTF.

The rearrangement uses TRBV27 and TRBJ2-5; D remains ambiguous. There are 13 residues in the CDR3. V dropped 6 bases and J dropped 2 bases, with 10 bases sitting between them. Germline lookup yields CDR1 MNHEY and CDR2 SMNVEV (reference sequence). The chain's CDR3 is CASRGRSQETQYF. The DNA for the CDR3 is TGTGCCAGCAGGGGCAGAAGTCAAGAGACCCAGTACTTC.

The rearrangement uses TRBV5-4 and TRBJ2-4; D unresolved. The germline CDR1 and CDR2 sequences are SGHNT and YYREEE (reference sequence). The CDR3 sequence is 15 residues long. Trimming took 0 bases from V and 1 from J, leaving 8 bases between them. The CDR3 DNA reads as TGTGCCAGCAGCTTGGGGGCCGCGGCCAAAAACATTCAGTACTTC. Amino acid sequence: CASSLGAAAKNIQYF.